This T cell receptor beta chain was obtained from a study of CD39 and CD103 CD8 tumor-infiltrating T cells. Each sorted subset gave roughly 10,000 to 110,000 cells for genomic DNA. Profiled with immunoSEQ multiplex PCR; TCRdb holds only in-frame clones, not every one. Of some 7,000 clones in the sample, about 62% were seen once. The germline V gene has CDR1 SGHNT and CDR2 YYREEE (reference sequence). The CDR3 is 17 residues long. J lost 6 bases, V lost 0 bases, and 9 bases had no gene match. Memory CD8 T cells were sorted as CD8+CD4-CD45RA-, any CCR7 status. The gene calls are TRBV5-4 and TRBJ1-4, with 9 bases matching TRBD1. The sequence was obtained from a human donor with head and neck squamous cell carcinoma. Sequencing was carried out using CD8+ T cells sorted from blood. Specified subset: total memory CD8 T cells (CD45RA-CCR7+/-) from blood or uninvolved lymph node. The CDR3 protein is CASSLGIRDRADEKLFF. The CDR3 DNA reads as TGTGCCAGCAGCTTGGGGATCCGGGACAGGGCAGATGAAAAACTGTTTTTT. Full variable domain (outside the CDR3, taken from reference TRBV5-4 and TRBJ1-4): ETGVTQSPTHLIKTRGQQVTLRCSSQSGHNTVSWYQQALGQGPQFIFQYYREEENGRGNFPPRFSGLQFPNYSSELNVNALELDDSALYLCASSLGIRDRADEKLFFGSGTQLSVL.